This T cell receptor beta chain appears in the sequencing data of a study of cytomegalovirus exposure and HLA in healthy donors. Study background: A previous analysis identified 95 million to 130 million unique TCR beta sequences derived from some 200 million T cells.

Unmatched junction bases numbered 15, after V lost 4 bases and J lost 4 bases. CDR1 and CDR2 (germline): LNHDA, SQIVND (reference sequence). The CDR3 has 17 residues. General study findings and limits: For TCR beta chains, V- and J-gene trimming was later linked to a missense DCLRE1C variant. Roughly uniform depth of sequencing across donors was assumed in presence/absence analyses. Prior analysis indicated that the majority of TCR beta V segments exhibited productivity approximately 87% or approximately 30% of the time.

PCR amplification relied on 60 Vbeta primers (plus 13 Jbeta primers). Profiled with immunoSEQ multiplex PCR; TCRdb holds only in-frame clones, not every one. The sample has approximately 170,000 clones; about three quarters are singletons. Regarding this clone: Its target is unknown.

This TCR came from a girl aged 5-17 years in good health and CMV-seronegative. V gene TRBV19 combines with J gene TRBJ2-5, with 7 bases matching TRBD1. The sample consisted of PBMCs. The CDR3 region is CASSRTYGQVVGETQYF. The CDR3 DNA reads as TGTGCCAGTAGTAGAACCTACGGACAGGTTGTGGGAGAGACCCAGTACTTC.